The rows below give T cell receptor beta chains drawn from one sample of a study of OX40 agonist ivuxolimab in advanced cancers. TCRdb's copy holds only in-frame clones and misses some; the assay was immunoSEQ multiplex PCR. The sample shows approximately 66,000 clones, around 88% of them seen only once. Sequences were derived from CD4+ or CD8+ T cells sorted from blood, sampled in a trial of the OX40 agonist ivuxolimab. The receptors come from an adult with an advanced solid tumor such as melanoma, head and neck, liver or kidney cancer. CDR3s include the opening cysteine and the closing phenylalanine or tryptophan. A D gene is named only where the DNA matches it firmly. Part of the rows lack a size; the others show once, few, many or a class for expanded clones.

j_call d_call clone_size v_call cdr3_nt cdr3_aa
TRBJ2-5 NA NA TRBV30 TGTGCCTGGAGAGAAGAAGGAGAGACCCAGTACTTC CAWREEGETQYF
TRBJ1-2 TRBD1 NA TRBV6-5 TGTGCCAGCAGTTACTCGTTTGGACAGGGTAACTATGGCTACACCTTC CASSYSFGQGNYGYTF
TRBJ2-3 TRBD1 NA TRBV27 TGTGCCAGCAGTTTACACTTTAGCAGAGCACAGGGGGCCTCAGATACGCAGTATTTT CASSLHFSRAQGASDTQYF
TRBJ1-2 TRBD1 NA TRBV5-5 TGTGCCAGCAGCTCCCGGACAGGGGGCGCTGATGGCTACACCTTC CASSSRTGGADGYTF
TRBJ2-2 TRBD1 once TRBV7-9 TGTGCCAGCACCTTGGGACAGGGGGCAGGCGGGGAGCTGTTTTTT CASTLGQGAGGELFF
TRBJ1-4 NA NA TRBV5-6 TGTGCCAGCAGCTTACGATCAACTAATGAAAAACTGTTTTTT CASSLRSTNEKLFF
TRBJ2-1 NA NA TRBV11-1 TGTGCCAGCAGCTTCGACGGACTCCTAAGCTCCTACAATGAGCAGTTCTTC CASSFDGLLSSYNEQFF
TRBJ2-3 TRBD2 NA TRBV18 TGTGCCAGCTCACTTACCACTAGCGGGGTACGAGATACGCAGTATTTT CASSLTTSGVRDTQYF
TRBJ2-6 TRBD1 NA TRBV28 TGTGCCAGCAGTTCGACAGGGGGCGCTGGGGCCAACGTCCTGACTTTC CASSSTGGAGANVLTF
TRBJ2-3 NA NA TRBV18 TGTGCCAGCTCACGTACCCCTCAGTTAGGCACAGATACGCAGTATTTT CASSRTPQLGTDTQYF
TRBJ1-1 NA once TRBV11-2 TGTGCCAGCACTCTGGACGGATACACTGAAGCTTTCTTT CASTLDGYTEAFF
TRBJ2-1 TRBD1 NA TRBV19 TGTGCCAGTAGAGCAGCGGGACAGGGCTACAATGAGCAGTTCTTC CASRAAGQGYNEQFF
TRBJ2-5 NA NA TRBV5-1 TGCGCCAGCAGTATCGGGACGGAACAAGAGACCCAGTACTTC CASSIGTEQETQYF
TRBJ1-5 TRBD1 NA TRBV19 TGTGCCAGTAACCGACCGGACAGGGGGTATCAGCCCCAGCATTTT CASNRPDRGYQPQHF